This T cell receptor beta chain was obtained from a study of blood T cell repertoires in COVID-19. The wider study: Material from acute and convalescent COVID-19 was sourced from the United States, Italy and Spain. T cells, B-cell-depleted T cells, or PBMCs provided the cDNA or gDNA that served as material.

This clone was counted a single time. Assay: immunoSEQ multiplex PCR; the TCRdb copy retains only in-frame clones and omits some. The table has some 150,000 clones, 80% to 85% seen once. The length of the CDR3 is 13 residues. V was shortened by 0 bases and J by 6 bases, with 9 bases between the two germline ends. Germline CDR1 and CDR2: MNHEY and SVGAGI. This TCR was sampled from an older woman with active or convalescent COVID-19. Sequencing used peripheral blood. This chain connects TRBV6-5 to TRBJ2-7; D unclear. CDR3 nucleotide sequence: TGTGCCAGCAGTTACTCGATCAGGCTCGAGCAGTACTTC. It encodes CASSYSIRLEQYF.